This T cell receptor (beta chain) emerged from a study of shared clonotypes between healthy human individuals. In germline, CDR1 is SGHNT, CDR2 YENEEA. Trimming pared 0 bases from V and 4 bases from J, leaving 15 bases between. The CDR3 spans 17 residues. General study findings and limits: Memory subsets generally showed lower estimated richness than naive subsets.

Genomic DNA (from each subset) was split evenly across several immunoSEQ plates. Assay: immunoSEQ multiplex PCR; the TCRdb copy retains only in-frame clones and omits some. Seen here are almost 750,000 clones, approximately 77% observed once, and the top ten hold more than 1.5%. Donors included only healthy HIV-negative adults lacking recent acute infections or vaccinations. Regarding this clone: No antigen is known for it.

The TCR comes from a young woman in good health. The sequenced material came from memory CD4+ T cells sorted from blood. As for subset: CD45RA-negative fraction. This chain connects TRBV11-3 to TRBJ2-2; D might be TRBD2 (5 bases). CDR3 loop: CASSLEIGLEGTGELFF. The CDR3 DNA sequence: TGTGCCAGCAGCTTAGAAATTGGGCTAGAGGGCACCGGGGAGCTGTTTTTT.